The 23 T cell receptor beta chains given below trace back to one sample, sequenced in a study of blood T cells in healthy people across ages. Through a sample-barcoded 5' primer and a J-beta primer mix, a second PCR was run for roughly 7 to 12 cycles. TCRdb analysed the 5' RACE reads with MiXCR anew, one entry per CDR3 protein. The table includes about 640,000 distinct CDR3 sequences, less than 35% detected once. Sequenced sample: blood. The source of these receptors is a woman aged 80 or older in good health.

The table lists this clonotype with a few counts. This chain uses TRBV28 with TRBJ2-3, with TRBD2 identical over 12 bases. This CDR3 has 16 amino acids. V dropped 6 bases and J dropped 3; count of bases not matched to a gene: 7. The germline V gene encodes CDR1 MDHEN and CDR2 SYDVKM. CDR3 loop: CASSSPTSGGTDTQYF. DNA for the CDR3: TGTGCCAGCAGCTCCCCGACTAGCGGGGGTACAGATACGCAGTATTTT.

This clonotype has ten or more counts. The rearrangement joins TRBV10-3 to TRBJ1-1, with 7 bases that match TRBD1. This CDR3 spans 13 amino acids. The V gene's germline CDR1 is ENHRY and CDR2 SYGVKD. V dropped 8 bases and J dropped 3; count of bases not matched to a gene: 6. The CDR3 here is CAIARGQDTEAFF. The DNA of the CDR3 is TGTGCCATCGCTAGGGGGCAGGACACTGAAGCTTTCTTT.

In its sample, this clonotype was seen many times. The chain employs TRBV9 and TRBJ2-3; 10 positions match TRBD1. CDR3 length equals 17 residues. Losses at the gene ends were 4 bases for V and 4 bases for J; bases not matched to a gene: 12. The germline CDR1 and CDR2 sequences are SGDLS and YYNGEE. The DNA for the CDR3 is TGTGCCAGCAGCACCTCGCCGGGACAGGGGTCGGCAGATACGCAGTATTTT. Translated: CASSTSPGQGSADTQYF.

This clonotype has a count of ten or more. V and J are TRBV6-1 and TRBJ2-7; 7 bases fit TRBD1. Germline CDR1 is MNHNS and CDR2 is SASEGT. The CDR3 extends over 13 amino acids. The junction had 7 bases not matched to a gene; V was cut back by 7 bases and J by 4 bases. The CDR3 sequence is CASTRQGVYEQYF. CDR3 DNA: TGTGCCAGCACCAGGCAGGGGGTTTACGAGCAGTACTTC.

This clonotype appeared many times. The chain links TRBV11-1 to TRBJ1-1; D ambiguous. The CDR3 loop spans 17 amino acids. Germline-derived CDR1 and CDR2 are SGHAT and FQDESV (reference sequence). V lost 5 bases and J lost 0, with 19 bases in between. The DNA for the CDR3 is TGTGCCAGCAGCCCTAGGGCAACGGACTTATTGAACACTGAAGCTTTCTTT. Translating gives CASSPRATDLLNTEAFF. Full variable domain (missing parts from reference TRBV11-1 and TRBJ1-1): EAEVAQSPRYKITEKSQAVAFWCDPISGHATLYWYRQILGQGPELLVQFQDESVVDDSQLPKDRFSAERLKGVDSTLKIQPAELGDSAMYLCASSPRATDLLNTEAFFGQGTRLTVV.

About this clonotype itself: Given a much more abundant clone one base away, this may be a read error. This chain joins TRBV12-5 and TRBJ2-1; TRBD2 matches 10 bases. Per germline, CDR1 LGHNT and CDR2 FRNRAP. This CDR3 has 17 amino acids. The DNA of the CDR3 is TGTGCTGGTGGACAAGTTATTAGCGGGGGGAATTACAATGAGCAGTTCTTC. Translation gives CAGGQVISGGNYNEQFF.

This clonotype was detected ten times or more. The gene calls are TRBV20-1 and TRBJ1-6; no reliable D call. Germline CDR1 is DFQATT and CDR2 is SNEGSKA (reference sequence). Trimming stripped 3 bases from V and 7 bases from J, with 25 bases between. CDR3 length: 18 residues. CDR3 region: CSARAVTGLPGINSPLHF. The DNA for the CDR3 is TGCAGTGCTAGGGCCGTGACGGGCCTCCCCGGGATCAATTCACCCCTCCACTTT.

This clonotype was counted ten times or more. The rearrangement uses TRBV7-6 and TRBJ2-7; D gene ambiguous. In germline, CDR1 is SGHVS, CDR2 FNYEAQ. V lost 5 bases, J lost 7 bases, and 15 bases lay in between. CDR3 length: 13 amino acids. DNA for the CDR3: TGTGCCAGCAGCGCTTCCATACTGGGGGAGCAGTACTTC. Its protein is CASSASILGEQYF.

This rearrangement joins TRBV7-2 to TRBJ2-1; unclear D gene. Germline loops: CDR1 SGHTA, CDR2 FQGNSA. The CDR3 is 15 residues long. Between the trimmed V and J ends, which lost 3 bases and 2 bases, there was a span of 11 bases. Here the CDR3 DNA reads TGTGCCAGCAGCTTGGGTCCGATCACCTACAATGAGCAGTTCTTC. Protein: CASSLGPITYNEQFF.

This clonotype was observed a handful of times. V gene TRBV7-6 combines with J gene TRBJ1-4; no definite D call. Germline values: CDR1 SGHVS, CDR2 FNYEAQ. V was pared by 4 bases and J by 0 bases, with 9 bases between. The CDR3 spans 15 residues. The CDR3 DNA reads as TGTGCCAGCAGCTCCCGGGCTTCAACTAATGAAAAACTGTTTTTT. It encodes CASSSRASTNEKLFF. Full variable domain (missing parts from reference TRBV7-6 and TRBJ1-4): GAGVSQSPRYKVTKRGQDVALRCDPISGHVSLYWYRQALGQGPEFLTYFNYEAQQDKSGLPNDRFSAERPEGSISTLTIQRTEQRDSAMYRCASSSRASTNEKLFFGSGTQLSVL.

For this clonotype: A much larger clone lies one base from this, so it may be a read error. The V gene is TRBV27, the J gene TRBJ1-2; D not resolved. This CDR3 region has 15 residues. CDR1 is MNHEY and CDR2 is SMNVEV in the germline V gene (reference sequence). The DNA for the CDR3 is TGTGCCAGCAGTTTTTTAGACGGGTCTAACTATGGCCACACCTTC. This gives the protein CASSFLDGSNYGHTF.

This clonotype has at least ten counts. CDR3 bases: TGCGCCAGCAGTTCCTCGGGCAGGCCTCAAGAGACCCAGTACTTC. This sequence encodes CASSSSGRPQETQYF. This rearrangement joins TRBV5-1 to TRBJ2-5; no firm D call. The length of the CDR3 is 15 residues. Germline V gene sequence: CDR1 SGHRS, CDR2 YFSETQ. Deletions cut 5 bases from V and 2 bases from J, with 16 bases between.

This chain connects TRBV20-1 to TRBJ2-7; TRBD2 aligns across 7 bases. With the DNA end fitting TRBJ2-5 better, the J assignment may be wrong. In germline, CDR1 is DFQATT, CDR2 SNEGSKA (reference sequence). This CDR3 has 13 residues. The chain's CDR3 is CSARGSGRETQYF. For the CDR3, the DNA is TGCAGTGCTAGAGGGTCCGGGAGGGAGACCCAGTACTTC.

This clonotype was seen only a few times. The CDR3 region is CASSELPGGVGNGYTF. CDR3 sequence (DNA): TGTGCCAGCAGTGAATTGCCAGGGGGCGTAGGAAATGGCTACACCTTC. The chain links TRBV6-1 to TRBJ1-2; 8 bases are shared with TRBD1. V lost 2 bases to trimming and J lost 6 bases; unmatched junction nucleotides: 11. The germline gives CDR1 MNHNS, CDR2 SASEGT. This CDR3 region has 16 residues.

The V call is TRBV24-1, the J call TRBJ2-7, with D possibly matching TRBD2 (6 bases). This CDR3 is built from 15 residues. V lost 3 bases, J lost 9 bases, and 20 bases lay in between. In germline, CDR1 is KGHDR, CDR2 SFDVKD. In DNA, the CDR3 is TGTGCCACCAGTGATGGATCGGGGCCGCGGGACGGGCAGTACTTC. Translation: CATSDGSGPRDGQYF.

The DNA of the CDR3 is TGTGCCAGCAGTTGGACTAGTACCGGGAATGAGCAGTTCTTC. This gives the protein CASSWTSTGNEQFF. The chain carries TRBV2 and TRBJ2-1; 7 bases are shared with TRBD2. The CDR3 covers 14 residues. Trimming removed 5 bases from V and 7 bases from J; junction bases left unmatched: 8. Germline CDR1 reads SNHLY; CDR2 reads FYNNEI.

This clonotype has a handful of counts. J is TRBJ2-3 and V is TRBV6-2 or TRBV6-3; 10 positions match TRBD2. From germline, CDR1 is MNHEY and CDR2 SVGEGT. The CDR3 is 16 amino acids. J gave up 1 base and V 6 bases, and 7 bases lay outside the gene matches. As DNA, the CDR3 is TGTGCCAGCAGCCGTCTCCTAGCGGGGGGCACAGATACGCAGTATTTT. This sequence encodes CASSRLLAGGTDTQYF.

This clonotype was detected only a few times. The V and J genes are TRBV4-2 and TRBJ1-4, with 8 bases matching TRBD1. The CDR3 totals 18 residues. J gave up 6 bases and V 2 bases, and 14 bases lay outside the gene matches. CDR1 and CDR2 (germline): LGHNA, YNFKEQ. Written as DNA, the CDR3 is TGTGCCAGCAGCCAACCCATAGCGGCTCAGGGGGCTTATGAAAAACTGTTTTTT. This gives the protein CASSQPIAAQGAYEKLFF.

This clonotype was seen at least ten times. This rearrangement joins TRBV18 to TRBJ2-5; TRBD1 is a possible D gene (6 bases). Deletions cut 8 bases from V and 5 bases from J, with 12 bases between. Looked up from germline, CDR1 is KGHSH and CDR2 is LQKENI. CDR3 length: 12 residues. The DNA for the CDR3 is TGTGCCAGCAGCCCTAGGGGGGAGACCCAGTACTTC. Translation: CASSPRGETQYF.

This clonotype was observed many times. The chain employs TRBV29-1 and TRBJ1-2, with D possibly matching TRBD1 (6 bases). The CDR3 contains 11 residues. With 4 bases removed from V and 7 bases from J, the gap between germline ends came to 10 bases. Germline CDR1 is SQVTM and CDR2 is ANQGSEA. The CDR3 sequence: CSVVTGTGYTF. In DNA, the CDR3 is TGCAGCGTTGTCACAGGGACTGGCTACACCTTC.

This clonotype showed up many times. CDR3 sequence reads: CASSLPPRSPGETQYF. The CDR3, as DNA: TGTGCCAGCAGCTTACCCCCCCGGTCCCCGGGAGAGACCCAGTACTTC. This chain connects TRBV7-2 to TRBJ2-5, with D unclear. This CDR3 comprises 16 residues. Germline CDR1 and CDR2: SGHTA and FQGNSA. The V end lost 2 bases, the J end lost 4 bases, and 17 bases lay between the germline ends.

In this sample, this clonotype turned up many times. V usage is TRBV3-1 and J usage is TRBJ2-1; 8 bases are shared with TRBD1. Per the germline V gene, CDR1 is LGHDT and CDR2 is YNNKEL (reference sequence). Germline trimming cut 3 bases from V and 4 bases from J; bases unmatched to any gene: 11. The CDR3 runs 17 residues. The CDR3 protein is CASSHPRGQEMYNEQFF. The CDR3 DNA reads TGTGCCAGCAGCCATCCAAGGGGACAGGAGATGTACAATGAGCAGTTCTTC.

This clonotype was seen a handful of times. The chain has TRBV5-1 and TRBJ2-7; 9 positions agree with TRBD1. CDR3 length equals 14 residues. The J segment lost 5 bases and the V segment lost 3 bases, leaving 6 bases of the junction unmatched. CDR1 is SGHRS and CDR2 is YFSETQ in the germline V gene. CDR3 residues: CASSCPGQGNEQYF. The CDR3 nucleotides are TGCGCCAGCAGCTGCCCGGGACAGGGAAACGAGCAGTACTTC.